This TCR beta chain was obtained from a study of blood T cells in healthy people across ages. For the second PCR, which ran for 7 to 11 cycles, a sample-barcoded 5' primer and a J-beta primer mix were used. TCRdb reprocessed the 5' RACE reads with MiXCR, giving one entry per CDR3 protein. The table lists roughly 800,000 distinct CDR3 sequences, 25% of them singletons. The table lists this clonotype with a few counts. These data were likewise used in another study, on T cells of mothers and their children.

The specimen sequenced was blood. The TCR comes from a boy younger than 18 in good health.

CDR3 sequence: CASSPLGGLLDEQFF. The CDR3 DNA sequence: TGTGCCAGCAGCCCACTTGGGGGGCTGTTGGATGAGCAGTTCTTC. V and J are TRBV7-3 and TRBJ2-5, with D perhaps being TRBD1 or TRBD2 (6 bases each). The J call may be in error: the DNA end matches TRBJ2-1 better. The CDR3 extends over 15 amino acids. From germline, CDR1 is SGHTA and CDR2 FQGTGA.